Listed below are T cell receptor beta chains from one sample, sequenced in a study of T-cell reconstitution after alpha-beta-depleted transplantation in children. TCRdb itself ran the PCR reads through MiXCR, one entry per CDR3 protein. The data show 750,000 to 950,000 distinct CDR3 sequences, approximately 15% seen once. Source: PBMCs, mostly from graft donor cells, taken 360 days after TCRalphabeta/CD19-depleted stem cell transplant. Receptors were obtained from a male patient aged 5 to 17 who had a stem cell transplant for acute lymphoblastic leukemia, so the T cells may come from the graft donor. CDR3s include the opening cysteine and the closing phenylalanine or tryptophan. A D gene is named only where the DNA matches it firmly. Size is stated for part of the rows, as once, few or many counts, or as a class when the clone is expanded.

CDR3 DNA: TGTGCCAGCAGCTCTGCTCCGGGACAGGGCTTCTACACCTTC
CDR3 protein: CASSSAPGQGFYTF
clone size: few
D gene: TRBD1
J gene: TRBJ1-2
V gene: TRBV7-2

CDR3 DNA: TGCGCCAGCAGCTTGGAAGCTTTTGAGCAGTTCTTC
CDR3 protein: CASSLEAFEQFF
clone size: -
D gene: -
J gene: TRBJ2-1
V gene: TRBV5-1

CDR3 DNA: TGTGCCAGCACTAAGACGGGTAGCTCCTACGAGCAGTACTTC
CDR3 protein: CASTKTGSSYEQYF
clone size: -
D gene: -
J gene: TRBJ2-7
V gene: TRBV2

CDR3 DNA: TGTGCCAGCAGTTCCGGGACTAGCGGGAGATCGAGAGAGACCCAGTACTTC
CDR3 protein: CASSSGTSGRSRETQYF
clone size: -
D gene: TRBD2
J gene: TRBJ2-5
V gene: TRBV12-3/TRBV12-4

CDR3 DNA: TGCAGTGCTAGGTTGGTGACTGGGGTTCACATTCCAGGAGATACGCAGTATTTT
CDR3 protein: CSARLVTGVHIPGDTQYF
clone size: -
D gene: -
J gene: TRBJ2-3
V gene: TRBV20-1

CDR3 DNA: TGCAGCGTCGTTGACAGGGTTGGTGAAAAACTGTTTTTT
CDR3 protein: CSVVDRVGEKLFF
clone size: few
D gene: TRBD1
J gene: TRBJ1-4
V gene: TRBV29-1

CDR3 DNA: TGCGCCAGCAGCCCAAGGACAGGGGGCGTGAACACTGAAGCTTTCTTT
CDR3 protein: CASSPRTGGVNTEAFF
clone size: many
D gene: TRBD1
J gene: TRBJ1-1
V gene: TRBV5-1

CDR3 DNA: TGTGCCAGCTCACCAGGAGTGAGACTTTCCTACAATGAGCAGTTCTTC
CDR3 protein: CASSPGVRLSYNEQFF
clone size: few
D gene: -
J gene: TRBJ2-1
V gene: TRBV18

CDR3 DNA: TGTGCCAGCAGCTTAGTAGGGACTAGCGGGAACACGCAGTTCTTC
CDR3 protein: CASSLVGTSGNTQFF
clone size: -
D gene: TRBD2
J gene: TRBJ2-1
V gene: TRBV7-3

CDR3 DNA: TGTGCCAGCAGACGACCCTTCGATAGGGAGCTGTTTTTT
CDR3 protein: CASRRPFDRELFF
clone size: many
D gene: -
J gene: TRBJ2-2
V gene: TRBV6-5

CDR3 DNA: TGCGCCAGCAGCACGCAGGGGCCCGGCTATGGCTACACCTTC
CDR3 protein: CASSTQGPGYGYTF
clone size: -
D gene: -
J gene: TRBJ1-2
V gene: TRBV5-1